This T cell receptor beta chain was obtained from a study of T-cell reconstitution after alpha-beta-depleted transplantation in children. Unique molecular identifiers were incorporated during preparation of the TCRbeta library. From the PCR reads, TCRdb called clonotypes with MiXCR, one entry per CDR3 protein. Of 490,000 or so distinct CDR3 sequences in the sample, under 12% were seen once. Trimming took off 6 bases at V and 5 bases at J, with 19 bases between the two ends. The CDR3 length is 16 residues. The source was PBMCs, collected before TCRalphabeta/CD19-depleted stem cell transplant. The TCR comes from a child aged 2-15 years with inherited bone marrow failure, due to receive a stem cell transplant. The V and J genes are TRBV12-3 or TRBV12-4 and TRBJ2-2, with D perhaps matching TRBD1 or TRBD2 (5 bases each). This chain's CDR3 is CASSPSTVGVTGELFF. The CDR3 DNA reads TGTGCCAGCAGCCCTTCGACAGTGGGGGTTACCGGGGAGCTGTTTTTT.